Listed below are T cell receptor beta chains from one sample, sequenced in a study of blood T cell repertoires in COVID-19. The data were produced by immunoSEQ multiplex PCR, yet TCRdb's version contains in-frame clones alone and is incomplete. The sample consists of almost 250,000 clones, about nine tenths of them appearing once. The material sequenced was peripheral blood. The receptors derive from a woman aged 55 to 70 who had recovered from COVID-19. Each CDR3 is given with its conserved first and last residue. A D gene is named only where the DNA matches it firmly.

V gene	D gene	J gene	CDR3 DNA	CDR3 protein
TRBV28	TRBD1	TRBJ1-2	TGTGCCAGCAGATTGGGGACAGGGAGATACTATGGCTACACCTTC	CASRLGTGRYYGYTF
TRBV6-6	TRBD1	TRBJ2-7	TGTGCCATCGGACAGGGAGGCGAGCAGTACTTC	CAIGQGGEQYF
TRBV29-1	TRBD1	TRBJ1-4	TGCAGCGGCTGGGACAGGGTAGGCGAAAAACTGTTTTTT	CSGWDRVGEKLFF
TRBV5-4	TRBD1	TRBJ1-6	TGTGCCAGCAGCACGGACAGGGCCGGTTATAATTCACCCCTCCACTTT	CASSTDRAGYNSPLHF
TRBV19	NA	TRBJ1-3	TGTGCCAGTAGTATTCTGGCGGAAAACACCATATATTTT	CASSILAENTIYF
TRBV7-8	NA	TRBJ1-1	TGTGCCAGCAGCTTAGTGGGTTCAGGCCCAGCAGGTTTCTTT	CASSLVGSGPAGFF
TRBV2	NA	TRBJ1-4	TGTGCCAGCAGTATACAGGGTAGTAATGAAAAACTGTTTTTT	CASSIQGSNEKLFF
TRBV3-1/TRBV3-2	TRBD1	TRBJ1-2	TGTGCCAGCACCCCCGGGACAGGGAGTGGCTACACCTTC	CASTPGTGSGYTF
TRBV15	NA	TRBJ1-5	TGTGCCACCAGCAGAGATATGAGCCAGCCCCAGCATTTT	CATSRDMSQPQHF
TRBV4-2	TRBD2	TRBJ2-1	TGTGCCAGCAGCCAAGATGGGCTAGCGGGGGGGCCCGAGTTCTTC	CASSQDGLAGGPEFF
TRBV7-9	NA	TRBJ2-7	TGTGCCAGCAGCTTAAGGGCAGGGACTTACGAGCAGTACTTC	CASSLRAGTYEQYF
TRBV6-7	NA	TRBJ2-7	TGTGCCAGCAAACTCGAGCAGTACTTC	CASKLEQYF
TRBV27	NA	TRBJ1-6	TGTGCCAGCAGTTTACTGGACAGAGGTTCACCCCTCCACTTT	CASSLLDRGSPLHF